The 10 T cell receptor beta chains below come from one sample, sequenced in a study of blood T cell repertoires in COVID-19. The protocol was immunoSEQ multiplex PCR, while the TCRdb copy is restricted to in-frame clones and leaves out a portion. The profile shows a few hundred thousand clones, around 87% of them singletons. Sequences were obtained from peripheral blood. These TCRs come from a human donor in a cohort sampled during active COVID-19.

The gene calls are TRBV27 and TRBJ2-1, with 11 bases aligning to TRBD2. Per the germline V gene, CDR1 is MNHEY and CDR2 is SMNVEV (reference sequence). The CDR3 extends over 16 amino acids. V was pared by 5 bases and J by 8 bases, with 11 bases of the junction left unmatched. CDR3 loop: CASSPPGSGGADEQFF. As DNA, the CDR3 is TGTGCCAGCAGTCCTCCGGGTAGCGGGGGGGCCGATGAGCAGTTCTTC.

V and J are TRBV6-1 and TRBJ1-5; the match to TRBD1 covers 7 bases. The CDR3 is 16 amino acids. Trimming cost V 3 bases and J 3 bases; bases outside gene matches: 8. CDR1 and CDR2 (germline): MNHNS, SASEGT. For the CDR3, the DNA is TGTGCCAGCAGTGATCCCCGACAGGGCTACAATCAGCCCCAGCATTTT. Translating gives CASSDPRQGYNQPQHF.

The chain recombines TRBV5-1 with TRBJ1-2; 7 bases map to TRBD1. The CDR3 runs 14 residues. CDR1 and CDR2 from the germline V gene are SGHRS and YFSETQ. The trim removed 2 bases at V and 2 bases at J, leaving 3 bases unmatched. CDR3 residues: CASSFRDSNYGYTF. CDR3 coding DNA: TGCGCCAGCAGCTTCCGGGACAGCAACTATGGCTACACCTTC.

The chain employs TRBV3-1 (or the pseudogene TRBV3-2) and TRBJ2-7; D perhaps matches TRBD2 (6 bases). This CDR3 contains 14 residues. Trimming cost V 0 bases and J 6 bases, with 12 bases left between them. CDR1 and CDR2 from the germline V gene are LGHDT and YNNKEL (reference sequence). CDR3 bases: TGTGCCAGCAGCCAAGATCTTGGGGGGACCGAGCAGTACTTC. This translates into CASSQDLGGTEQYF.

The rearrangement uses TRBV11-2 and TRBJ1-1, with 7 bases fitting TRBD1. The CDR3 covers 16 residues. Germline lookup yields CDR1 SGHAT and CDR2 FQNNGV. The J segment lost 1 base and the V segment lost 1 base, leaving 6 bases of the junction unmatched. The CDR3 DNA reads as TGTGCCAGCAGCTTAGGGAGGGGGCGCGGGAACACTGAAGCTTTCTTT. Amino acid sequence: CASSLGRGRGNTEAFF.

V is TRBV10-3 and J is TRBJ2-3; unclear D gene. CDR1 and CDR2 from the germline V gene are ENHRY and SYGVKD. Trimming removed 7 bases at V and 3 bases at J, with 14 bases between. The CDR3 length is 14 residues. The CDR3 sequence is CAINNPTATDTQYF. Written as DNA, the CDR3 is TGTGCCATCAATAACCCGACTGCGACAGATACGCAGTATTTT.

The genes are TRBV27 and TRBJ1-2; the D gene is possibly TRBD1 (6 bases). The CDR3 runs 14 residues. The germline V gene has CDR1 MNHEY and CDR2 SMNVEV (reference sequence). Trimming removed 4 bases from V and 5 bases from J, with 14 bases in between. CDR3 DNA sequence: TGTGCCAGCAGTTCACGCCACCAGGGGTATGGCTACACCTTC. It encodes CASSSRHQGYGYTF.

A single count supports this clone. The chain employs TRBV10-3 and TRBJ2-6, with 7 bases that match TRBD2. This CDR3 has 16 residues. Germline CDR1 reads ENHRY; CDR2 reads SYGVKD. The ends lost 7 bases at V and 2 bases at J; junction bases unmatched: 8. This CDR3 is CAINAGVVTGANVLTF. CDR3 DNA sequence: TGTGCCATCAACGCGGGAGTCGTTACTGGGGCCAACGTCCTGACTTTC.

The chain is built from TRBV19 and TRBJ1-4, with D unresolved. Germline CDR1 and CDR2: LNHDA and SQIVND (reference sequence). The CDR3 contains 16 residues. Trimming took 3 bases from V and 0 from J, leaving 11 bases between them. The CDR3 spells CASSIRGPPTNEKLFF. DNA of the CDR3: TGTGCCAGTAGTATTCGAGGCCCCCCAACTAATGAAAAACTGTTTTTT.

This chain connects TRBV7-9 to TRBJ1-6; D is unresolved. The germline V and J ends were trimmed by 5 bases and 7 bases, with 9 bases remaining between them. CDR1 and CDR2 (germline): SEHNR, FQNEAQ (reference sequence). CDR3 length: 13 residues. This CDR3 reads CASSRLRNSPLHF. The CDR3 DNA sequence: TGTGCCAGCAGCAGACTGAGGAATTCACCCCTCCACTTT.